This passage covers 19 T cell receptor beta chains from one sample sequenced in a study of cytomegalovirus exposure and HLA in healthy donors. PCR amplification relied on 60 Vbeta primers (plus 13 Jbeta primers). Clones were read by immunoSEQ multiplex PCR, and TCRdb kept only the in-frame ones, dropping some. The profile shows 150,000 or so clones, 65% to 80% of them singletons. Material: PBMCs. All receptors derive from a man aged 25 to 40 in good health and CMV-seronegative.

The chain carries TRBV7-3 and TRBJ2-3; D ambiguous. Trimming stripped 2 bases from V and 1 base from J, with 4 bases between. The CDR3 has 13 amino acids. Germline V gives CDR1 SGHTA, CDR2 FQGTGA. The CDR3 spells CASSLLGTDTQYF. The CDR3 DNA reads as TGTGCCAGCAGCTTACTTGGCACAGATACGCAGTATTTT.

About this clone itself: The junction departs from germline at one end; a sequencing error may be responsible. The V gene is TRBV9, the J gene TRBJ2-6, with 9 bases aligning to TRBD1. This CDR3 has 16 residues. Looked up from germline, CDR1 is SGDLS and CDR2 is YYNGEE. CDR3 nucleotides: TGTGCCAGCACCTCCTCCCGGGACAGGGTGGTCAACGGCCTGACTTTC. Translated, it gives CASTSSRDRVVNGLTF.

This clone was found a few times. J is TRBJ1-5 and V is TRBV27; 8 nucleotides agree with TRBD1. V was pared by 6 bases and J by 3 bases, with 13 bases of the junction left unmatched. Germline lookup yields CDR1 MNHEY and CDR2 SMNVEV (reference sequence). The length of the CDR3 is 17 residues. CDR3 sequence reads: CASSPQQGEVNNQPQHF. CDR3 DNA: TGTGCCAGCAGCCCTCAACAGGGGGAAGTGAACAATCAGCCCCAGCATTTT.

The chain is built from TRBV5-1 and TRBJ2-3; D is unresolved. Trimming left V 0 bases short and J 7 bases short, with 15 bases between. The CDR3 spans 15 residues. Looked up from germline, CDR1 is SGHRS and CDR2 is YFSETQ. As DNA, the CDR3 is TGCGCCAGCAGCTTGGTCCAGGCAAATCAAAATACGCAGTATTTT. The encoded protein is CASSLVQANQNTQYF.

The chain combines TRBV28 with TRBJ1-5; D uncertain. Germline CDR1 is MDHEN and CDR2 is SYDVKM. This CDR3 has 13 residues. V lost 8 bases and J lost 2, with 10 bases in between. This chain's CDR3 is CASLDPGNQPQHF. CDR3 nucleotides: TGTGCCAGCCTAGATCCCGGCAATCAGCCCCAGCATTTT.

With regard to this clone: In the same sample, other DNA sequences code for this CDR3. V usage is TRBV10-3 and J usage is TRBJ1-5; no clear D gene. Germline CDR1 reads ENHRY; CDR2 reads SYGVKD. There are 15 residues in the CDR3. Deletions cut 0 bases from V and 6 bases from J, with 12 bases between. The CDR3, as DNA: TGTGCCATCAGTGAGTCGATGTCAGGATCTCAGCCCCAGCATTTT. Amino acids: CAISESMSGSQPQHF.

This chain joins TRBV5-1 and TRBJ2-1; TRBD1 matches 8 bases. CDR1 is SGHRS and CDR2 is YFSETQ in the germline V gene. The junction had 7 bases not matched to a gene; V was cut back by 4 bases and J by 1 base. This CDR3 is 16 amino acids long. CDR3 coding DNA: TGCGCCAGCAGCGCTGACAGGGGTGCATCCTACAATGAGCAGTTCTTC. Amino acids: CASSADRGASYNEQFF.

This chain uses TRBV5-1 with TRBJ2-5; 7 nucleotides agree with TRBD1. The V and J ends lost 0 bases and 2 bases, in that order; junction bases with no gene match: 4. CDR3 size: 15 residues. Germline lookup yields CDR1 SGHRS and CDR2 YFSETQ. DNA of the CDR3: TGCGCCAGCAGCTTGGGGGCGACAGGGCAAGAGACCCAGTACTTC. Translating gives CASSLGATGQETQYF.

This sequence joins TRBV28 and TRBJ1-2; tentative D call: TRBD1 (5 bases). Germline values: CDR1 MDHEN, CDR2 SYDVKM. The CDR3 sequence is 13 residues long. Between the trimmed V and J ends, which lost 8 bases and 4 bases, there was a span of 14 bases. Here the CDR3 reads CASRAPRGYGYTF. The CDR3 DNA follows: TGTGCCAGCCGTGCCCCTAGGGGCTATGGCTACACCTTC.

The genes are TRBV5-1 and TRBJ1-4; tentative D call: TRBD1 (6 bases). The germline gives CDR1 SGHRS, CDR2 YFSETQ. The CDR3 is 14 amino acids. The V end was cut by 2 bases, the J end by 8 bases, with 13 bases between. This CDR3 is CASSFGQGNEKLFF. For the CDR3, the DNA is TGCGCCAGCAGCTTCGGCCAGGGGAACGAAAAACTGTTTTTT.

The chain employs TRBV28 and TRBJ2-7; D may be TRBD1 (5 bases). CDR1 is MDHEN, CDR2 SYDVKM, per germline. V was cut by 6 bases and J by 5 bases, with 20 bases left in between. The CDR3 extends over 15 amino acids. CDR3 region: CASSKYRTRGDEQYF. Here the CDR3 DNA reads TGTGCCAGCAGCAAATACAGGACCCGAGGAGACGAGCAGTACTTC. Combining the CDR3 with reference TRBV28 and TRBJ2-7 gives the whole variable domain DVKVTQSSRYLVKRTGEKVFLECVQDMDHENMFWYRQDPGLGLRLIYFSYDVKMKEKGDIPEGYSVSREKKERFSLILESASTNQTSMYLCASSKYRTRGDEQYFGPGTRLTVT.

CDR3 amino acids: CASSAPEGGVGGSEKLFF. Here the CDR3 DNA reads TGCGCCAGCAGCGCTCCCGAGGGAGGGGTCGGCGGTTCTGAAAAACTGTTTTTT. The chain uses TRBV5-1 and TRBJ1-4; D might be TRBD1 (5 bases). The V and J ends lost 4 bases and 7 bases respectively, with 26 bases between them. Germline values: CDR1 SGHRS, CDR2 YFSETQ. The CDR3 consists of 18 residues.

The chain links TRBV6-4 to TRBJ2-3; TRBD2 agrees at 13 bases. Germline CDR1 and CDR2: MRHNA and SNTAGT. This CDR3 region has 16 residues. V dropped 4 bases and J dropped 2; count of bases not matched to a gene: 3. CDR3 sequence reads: CASSAGTSGVTDTQYF. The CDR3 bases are TGTGCCAGCAGTGCCGGGACTAGCGGGGTCACAGATACGCAGTATTTT.

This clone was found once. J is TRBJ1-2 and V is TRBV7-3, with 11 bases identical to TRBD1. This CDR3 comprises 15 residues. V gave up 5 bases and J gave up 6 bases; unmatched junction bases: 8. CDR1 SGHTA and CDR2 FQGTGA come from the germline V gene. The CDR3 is CASSPGTGGTHGYTF. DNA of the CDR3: TGTGCCAGCAGCCCGGGGACAGGGGGAACCCATGGCTACACCTTC.

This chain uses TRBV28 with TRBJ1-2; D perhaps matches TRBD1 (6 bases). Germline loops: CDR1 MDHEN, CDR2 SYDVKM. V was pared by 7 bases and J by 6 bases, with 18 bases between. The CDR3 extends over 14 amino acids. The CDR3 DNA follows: TGTGCCAGCAACATAGGGGGGGAAGGTGATGGCTACACCTTC. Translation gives CASNIGGEGDGYTF.

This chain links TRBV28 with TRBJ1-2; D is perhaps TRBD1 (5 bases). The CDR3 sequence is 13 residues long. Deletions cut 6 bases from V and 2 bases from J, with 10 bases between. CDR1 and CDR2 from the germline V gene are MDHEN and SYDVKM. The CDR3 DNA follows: TGTGCCAGCAGGGCCTCAGGGAACTATGGCTACACCTTC. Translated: CASRASGNYGYTF.

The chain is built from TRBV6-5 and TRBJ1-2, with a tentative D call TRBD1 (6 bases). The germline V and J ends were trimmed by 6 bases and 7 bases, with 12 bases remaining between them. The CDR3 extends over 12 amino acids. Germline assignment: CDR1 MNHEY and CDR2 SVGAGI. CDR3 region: CASSRDRSGYTF. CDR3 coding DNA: TGTGCCAGCAGCAGAGACAGGTCTGGCTACACCTTC.

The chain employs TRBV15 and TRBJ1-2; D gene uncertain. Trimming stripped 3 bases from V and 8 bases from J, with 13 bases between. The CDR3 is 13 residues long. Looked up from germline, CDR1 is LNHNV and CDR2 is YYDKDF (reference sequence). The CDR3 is CATSSLSEGGYTF. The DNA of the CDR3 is TGTGCCACCAGCAGCCTCAGTGAGGGAGGCTACACCTTC.

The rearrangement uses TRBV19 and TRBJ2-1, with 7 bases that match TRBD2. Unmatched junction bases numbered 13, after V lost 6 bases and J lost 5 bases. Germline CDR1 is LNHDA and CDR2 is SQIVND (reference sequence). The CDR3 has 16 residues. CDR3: CASRSNGAGDDNEQFF. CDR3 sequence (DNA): TGTGCCAGTAGATCAAACGGGGCGGGAGACGACAATGAGCAGTTCTTC.